This T cell receptor beta chain was recovered during a study of neurological immune-mediated disorders. The germline CDR1 and CDR2 sequences are MNHEY and SMNVEV (reference sequence). The CDR3 has 12 amino acids. V was clipped by 3 bases and J by 5 bases, with 5 bases between them. Described time point: longitudinal time-point 1 (baseline). Libraries used 2 million unsorted PBMCs kept frozen in RNAlater. Findings and caveats of the study: There were no CDR3 amino acid sequences shared by expanded clones across subjects, a result suggesting private repertoires in all groups.

Each TCR transcript was tagged with a 10-nucleotide random UMI during 5'RACE. TCRdb passed the 5' RACE reads through MiXCR, listing each CDR3 protein once. The sample has approximately 70,000 distinct CDR3 sequences, roughly 10% seen once; the top ten hold 9.5% to 10%. Only a few counts were recorded for this clonotype. Its antigen remains unknown. The sequence was collected from a man aged 25-40 years in good health. Sequencing used PBMCs. The chain links TRBV27 to TRBJ2-1; D gene ambiguous. CDR3 in amino acids: CASSFGHNEQFF. CDR3 in DNA: TGTGCCAGCAGTTTTGGACACAATGAGCAGTTCTTC.